Presented here are 4 T cell receptor beta chains from one specimen sequenced in a study of CD8 T cells in ankylosing spondylitis. TCRdb independently ran MiXCR on the 5' RACE reads; one entry per CDR3 protein. The sample lists approximately 180,000 distinct CDR3 sequences, over 15% seen once, with 4.3% in the top ten. Sample: blood, either unsorted or a sorted T cell fraction (not recorded which). The receptors stem from a male donor under 35 with ankylosing spondylitis or in good health (not recorded which).

This clonotype was seen ten or more times. V gene TRBV7-8 combines with J gene TRBJ2-5; D perhaps matches TRBD2 (6 bases). The CDR3 covers 13 residues. Germline V CDR1 and CDR2: SGHVS, FQNEAQ. V dropped 8 bases and J dropped 5 bases, with 15 bases sitting between them. The CDR3 reads CASSPAGRETQYF. CDR3 nucleotide sequence: TGTGCCAGCTCCCCTGCGGGAAGGGAGACCCAGTACTTC.

This clonotype was observed a handful of times. The DNA for the CDR3 is TGTGCCAGCAGTATACGACAGGGCCAGCCCCAGCATTTT. Translating gives CASSIRQGQPQHF. This sequence joins TRBV6-5 and TRBJ1-5, with TRBD1 identical over 7 bases. CDR1 and CDR2 from the germline V gene are MNHEY and SVGAGI. The CDR3 spans 13 residues. V was clipped by 5 bases and J by 7 bases; unmatched bases: 5.

This clonotype occurred once. The rearrangement uses TRBV29-1 and TRBJ2-7; 7 bases agree with TRBD1. The junction had 5 bases not matched to a gene; V was cut back by 3 bases and J by 0 bases. In germline, CDR1 is SQVTM, CDR2 ANQGSEA. The CDR3 has 14 residues. CDR3 nucleotide sequence: TGCAGCGTTGACCTGAGACAGGGCTCCTACGAGCAGTACTTC. Translating it yields CSVDLRQGSYEQYF.

The chain is built from TRBV18 and TRBJ2-2; D call uncertain. The germline V and J ends were trimmed by 5 bases and 2 bases, with 18 bases remaining between them. The CDR3 loop spans 17 amino acids. Germline V gene lookup returns CDR1 KGHSH and CDR2 LQKENI. CDR3 loop: CASSIYTAPLNTGELFF. CDR3 bases: TGTGCCAGCTCAATTTACACGGCTCCACTCAACACCGGGGAGCTGTTTTTT.